The sequence of this TCR beta chain was determined in a study of human T cells and chemical hapten exposure (dated by TCRdb to 2020 to 2022). In terms of the full investigation: For sensitization, 2% DPC in acetone was applied to a 2 cm by 2 cm area of upper inner arm skin. Patch testing was done on the upper back using Finn chambers containing 0.01% DPC, and results were scored after 6 days according to International Contact Dermatitis Research Group standards. Libraries were pooled for sequencing, and variation in per-sample TCR yields was attributed mainly to small differences in library volumes within the pool. The mostly female patient cohort included alopecia areata with under or over 50% scalp involvement, alopecia totalis and alopecia universalis. Blood samples were taken from patients before sensitization (week 0) and then at 2, 6 and about 24 weeks after DPC sensitization. Peripheral blood TCR repertoire changes were tracked in vivo in alopecia patients during primary and secondary sensitization to the hapten diphenylcyclopropenone (DPC). Throughout the study period of 20 to 30 weeks, patients also received therapeutic DPC doses to the scalp every week. Blood for TCR sequencing was provided by twenty-nine alopecia patients at one to four time points (pre-sensitization, 2, 6 and 24 weeks).

This clonotype has ten or more counts. Its antigen specificity is not known. The sample holds no much larger clone one base away, and base qualities are not on file. The sample's time point label, in plain terms: patch test 3, about 24 weeks after DPC sensitization. Sample treatment or condition, as interpreted from the label and publication: therapeutic diphenylcyclopropenone sensitization with weekly scalp DPC. At each patch-test visit, blood was drawn before the patch test was applied. To be eligible, patients had to be aged 18 to 70, diagnosed with alopecia and judged suitable for DPC therapy, while pregnant patients were excluded. Total RNA was extracted from unfractionated whole blood collected in Tempus Blood RNA tubes. The research as a whole found: Expanded TCRs formed significantly more large CDR3 similarity clusters than pre-sensitization or healthy control sets, consistent with antigen-driven responses. Alopecia, a presumed autoimmune disease, was present in all patients, so the immune response of the patients might differ from that of healthy individuals. A positive correlation was found between the number of PT1 expanded TCRs and patch test score, with significance reached at thresholds 8, 16 and 32 but not 4. Repeated subsampling changed both the strength of the expansion versus patch-test correlation and the threshold at which that correlation became significant. The number of TCRs above 1 in 1000 frequency did not change with DPC sensitization; there was no evidence of global repertoire structure alterations.

Library preparation employed RACE. Sequencing used a NextSeq 500. Library preparation attached unique molecular identifiers to individual cDNA molecules for quantitative, reproducible TCR counting. For every blood RNA sample, sequencing covered both the TCR alpha and TCR beta chains. Per the original workflow: Samples had a median of about 96,000 TCRs, with a range from roughly 23,224 to 750,000. V, J and CDR3 annotation of the TCR reads was performed with the Decombinator software suite. For the PS versus PT1 abundance plots, all samples were subsampled to the same number of TCRs (28,000). TCRs were defined as expanded if absent before sensitization and observed at least eight times at the 2-week time point. TCRdb reran the public reads through fastp at Q25 and MiXCR, keeping productive beta chains. Duplicate CDR3 protein sequences are folded into a single record with the most common DNA and genes. These V and J calls rely on TCRdb rather than the paper's analysis. The sample includes roughly 130,000 distinct CDR3 sequences, with approximately 10% observed a single time. The biggest ten clones account for about 2.4% of the sample.

The sequence came from a woman in her 50s with alopecia areata. Some clones in this sample may be carry-over from other donors' samples. The sequenced sample was whole blood, obtained in connection with sensitization to the hapten diphenylcyclopropenone (DPC).

The base sequence is TGTGCCAGCAGTCCTACCTACGAGCAGTACTTC. The encoded protein is CASSPTYEQYF. This chain is built from TRBV28 and TRBJ2-7, with the D gene too uncertain to name. In the germline V gene, CDR1 corresponds to MDHEN and CDR2 to SYDVKM. The cysteine opens and the phenylalanine closes a CDR3 of 11 amino acids. Kept here is only the CDR3 DNA, which spans 33 bases and is read in frame from base 1. The V and J ends are trimmed by 5 bases and 2 bases, leaving 4 bases between them.